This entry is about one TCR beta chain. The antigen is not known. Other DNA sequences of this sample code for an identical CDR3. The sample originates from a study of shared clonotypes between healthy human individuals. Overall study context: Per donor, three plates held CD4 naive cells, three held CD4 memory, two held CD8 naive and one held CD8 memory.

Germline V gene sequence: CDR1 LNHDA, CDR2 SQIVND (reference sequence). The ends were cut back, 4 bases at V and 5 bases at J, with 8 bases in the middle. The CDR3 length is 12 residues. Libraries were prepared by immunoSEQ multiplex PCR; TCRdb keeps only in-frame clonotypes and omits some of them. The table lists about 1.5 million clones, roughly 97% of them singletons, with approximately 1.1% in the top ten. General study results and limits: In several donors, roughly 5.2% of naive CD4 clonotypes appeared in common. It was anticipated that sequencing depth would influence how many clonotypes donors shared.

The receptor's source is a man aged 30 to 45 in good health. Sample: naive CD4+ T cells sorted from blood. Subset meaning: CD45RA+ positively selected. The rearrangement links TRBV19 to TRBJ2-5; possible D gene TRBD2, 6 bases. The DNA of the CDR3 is TGTGCCAGTAGTAGCCGGGGGGAGACCCAGTACTTC. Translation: CASSSRGETQYF.